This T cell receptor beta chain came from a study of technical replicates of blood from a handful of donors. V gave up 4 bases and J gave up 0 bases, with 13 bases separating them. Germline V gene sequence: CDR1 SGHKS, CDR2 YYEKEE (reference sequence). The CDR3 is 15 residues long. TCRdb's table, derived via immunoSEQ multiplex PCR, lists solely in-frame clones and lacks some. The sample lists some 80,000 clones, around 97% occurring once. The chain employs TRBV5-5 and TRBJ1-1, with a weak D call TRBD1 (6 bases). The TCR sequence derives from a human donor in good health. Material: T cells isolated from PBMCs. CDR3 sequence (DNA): TGTGCCAGCAGCCTCCGGGACATCTTGAACACTGAAGCTTTCTTT. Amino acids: CASSLRDILNTEAFF. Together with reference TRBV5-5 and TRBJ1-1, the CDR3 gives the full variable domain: DAGVTQSPTHLIKTRGQQVTLRCSPISGHKSVSWYQQVLGQGPQFIFQYYEKEERGRGNFPDRFSARQFPNYSSELNVNALLLGDSALYLCASSLRDILNTEAFFGQGTRLTVV.